What follows are 5 T cell receptor beta chains derived from one specimen sequenced in a study of STAT5B mutations in CD4+ large granular lymphocyte leukemia. Assay: immunoSEQ multiplex PCR; the TCRdb copy retains only in-frame clones and omits some. The sample carries 15,000 to 20,000 clones, about 81% recorded once. Sequencing input: CD4+ T cells from blood buffy coats. The origin of the receptors is a human donor in good health.

Here the CDR3 DNA reads TGTGCCAGTAGTACGACAACAGGGACTGAAAAACTGTTTTTT. This gives the protein CASSTTTGTEKLFF. The rearrangement links TRBV19 to TRBJ1-4; D might be TRBD1 (6 bases). Germline V gives CDR1 LNHDA, CDR2 SQIVND (reference sequence). V lost 4 bases and J 7 bases, leaving 13 bases between the germline ends. The CDR3 is 14 amino acids.

Only a few counts were recorded for this clone. The chain is built from TRBV10-3 and TRBJ1-1; no reliable D call. In germline, CDR1 is ENHRY, CDR2 SYGVKD. The CDR3 sequence is 13 residues long. V was clipped by 5 bases and J by 1 base, with 8 bases between them. CDR3 sequence (DNA): TGTGCCATCAGTAAGGTTTCGAACACTGAAGCTTTCTTT. It encodes CAISKVSNTEAFF.

The genes are TRBV10-3 and TRBJ1-4; 10 positions agree with TRBD1. The germline CDR1 and CDR2 sequences are ENHRY and SYGVKD. Trimming took 3 bases from V and 8 from J; bases not matched to a gene: 3. This CDR3 is built from 14 residues. The CDR3 coding sequence is TGTGCCATCAGTGAAGGGACAGGGGCGGAAAAACTGTTTTTT. Its translation is CAISEGTGAEKLFF.

V usage is TRBV11-3 and J usage is TRBJ2-5, with 13 positions matching TRBD2. The V gene end was trimmed by 4 bases and the J gene end by 4 bases; junction bases not matched to a gene: 3. CDR3 length: 15 amino acids. Per germline, CDR1 SGHNT and CDR2 YENEEA. The CDR3 bases are TGTGCCAGCAGCTCGCGGACTAGCGGGAGAGAGACCCAGTACTTC. The encoded protein is CASSSRTSGRETQYF.

The V gene is TRBV5-6, the J gene TRBJ2-7, with D perhaps assigned TRBD1 or TRBD2 (5 bases each). Per the germline V gene, CDR1 is SGHDT and CDR2 is YYEEEE. The ends were cut back, 2 bases at V and 2 bases at J, with 11 bases in the middle. The CDR3 extends over 14 amino acids. Here the CDR3 DNA reads TGTGCCAGCAGCTTCTCGGGACCAACCTACGAGCAGTACTTC. Translation gives CASSFSGPTYEQYF. The whole variable domain, filled in from reference TRBV5-6 and TRBJ2-7, reads DAGVTQSPTHLIKTRGQQVTLRCSPKSGHDTVSWYQQALGQGPQFIFQYYEEEERQRGNFPDRFSGHQFPNYSSELNVNALLLGDSALYLCASSFSGPTYEQYFGPGTRLTVT.